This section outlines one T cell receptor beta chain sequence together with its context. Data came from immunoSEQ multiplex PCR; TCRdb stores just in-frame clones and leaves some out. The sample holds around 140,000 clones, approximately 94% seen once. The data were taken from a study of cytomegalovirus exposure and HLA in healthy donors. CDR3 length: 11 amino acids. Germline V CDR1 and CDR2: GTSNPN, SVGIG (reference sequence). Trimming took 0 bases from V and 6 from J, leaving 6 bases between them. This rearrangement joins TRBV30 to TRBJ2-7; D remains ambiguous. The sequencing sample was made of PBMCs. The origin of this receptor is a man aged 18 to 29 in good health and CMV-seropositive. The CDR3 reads CAWSVWAEQYF. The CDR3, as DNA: TGTGCCTGGAGTGTGTGGGCCGAGCAGTACTTC.